These 25 T cell receptor beta chains share one sample of origin, sequenced in a study of beta chain features in type 1 diabetes. Expressed TCRB transcripts were sequenced because the isolated RNA had all been reverse transcribed beforehand. Sequencing used immunoSEQ multiplex PCR; TCRdb keeps in-frame clones, though not all of them. The table includes just over 450,000 clones, roughly 30% detected once. Input material: naive CD4+ T cells from blood. The receptor set was obtained from a man younger than 30 in good health.

In its sample, this clone was seen a few times. This sequence joins TRBV30 and TRBJ2-2; the D gene is possibly TRBD1 (6 bases). Germline lookup yields CDR1 GTSNPN and CDR2 SVGIG (reference sequence). With 1 base removed from V and 5 bases from J, the gap between germline ends came to 11 bases. CDR3 size: 14 residues. The CDR3 is CAWSAGTSTGELFF. For the CDR3, the DNA is TGTGCCTGGAGTGCCGGGACATCGACCGGGGAGCTGTTTTTT.

V and J are TRBV6-6 and TRBJ2-5; 9 bases line up with TRBD1. V shed 6 bases, J shed 5 bases, and the junction held 4 bases outside the gene matches. CDR1 and CDR2 (germline): MNHNY, SVGAGI (reference sequence). CDR3 length: 13 residues. CDR3 loop: CASRGTGRETQYF. The CDR3 DNA sequence: TGTGCCAGCAGGGGGACAGGGAGGGAGACCCAGTACTTC.

This clone was picked up a small number of times. V usage is TRBV30 and J usage is TRBJ2-7, with TRBD1 as a possible D gene (6 bases). The CDR3 contains 14 residues. Germline V gives CDR1 GTSNPN, CDR2 SVGIG (reference sequence). Deletions cut 0 bases from V and 2 bases from J, with 11 bases between. The CDR3 here is CAWSVRGTTYEQYF. The CDR3 coding sequence is TGTGCCTGGAGTGTTAGGGGGACGACCTACGAGCAGTACTTC.

This clone was counted once. The chain employs TRBV19 and TRBJ2-2; D may correspond to TRBD1 or TRBD2 (5 bases each). The germline gives CDR1 LNHDA, CDR2 SQIVND (reference sequence). This CDR3 has 14 residues. V lost 7 bases and J lost 3, with 12 bases in between. CDR3 nucleotide sequence: TGTGCCAGTACGGGACCAAGAGACACCGGGGAGCTGTTTTTT. It yields the protein CASTGPRDTGELFF. The entire variable domain, with the rest obtained from reference TRBV19 and TRBJ2-2, is as follows: DGGITQSPKYLFRKEGQNVTLSCEQNLNHDAMYWYRQDPGQGLRLIYYSQIVNDFQKGDIAEGYSVSREKKESFPLTVTSAQKNPTAFYLCASTGPRDTGELFFGEGSRLTVL.

This clone was counted between two and nine times. This chain uses TRBV30 with TRBJ2-7; D remains unclear. V was pared by 3 bases and J by 2 bases, with 8 bases between. The CDR3 covers 12 residues. The germline CDR1 and CDR2 sequences are GTSNPN and SVGIG (reference sequence). DNA of the CDR3: TGTGCCTGGAGACCAGATGCCTACGAGCAGTACTTC. Translation gives CAWRPDAYEQYF.

The chain links TRBV27 to TRBJ2-7; 7 bases line up with TRBD1. The CDR3 length is 15 residues. Germline lookup yields CDR1 MNHEY and CDR2 SMNVEV (reference sequence). Trimming removed 2 bases from V and 2 bases from J; junction bases left unmatched: 6. In DNA form, the CDR3 reads TGTGCCAGCAGTTTACGAAGGGACAGTACCTACGAGCAGTACTTC. Translated: CASSLRRDSTYEQYF.

The CDR3 coding sequence is TGCGCCAGCAGCTTTAGGGGATCCGGCACAGATACGCAGTATTTT. As protein: CASSFRGSGTDTQYF. This sequence joins TRBV5-1 and TRBJ2-3; TRBD1 is a possible D gene (5 bases). Trimming left V 2 bases short and J 1 base short, with 11 bases between. Germline V gives CDR1 SGHRS, CDR2 YFSETQ. CDR3 length: 15 amino acids.

The V call is TRBV13, the J call TRBJ1-2, with a weak D call TRBD1 (5 bases). Germline lookup yields CDR1 PRHDT and CDR2 FYEKMQ (reference sequence). V was trimmed by 5 bases and J by 8 bases, leaving 15 bases between them. The CDR3 consists of 13 residues. Here the CDR3 DNA reads TGTGCCAGCAGCCGCCGGGGCCACGAGGGCTACACCTTC. Translating it yields CASSRRGHEGYTF.

This chain connects TRBV4-1 to TRBJ2-7, with D perhaps TRBD2 (6 bases). CDR3 size: 15 residues. V lost 4 bases and J lost 3, with 16 bases in between. The germline gives CDR1 MGHRA, CDR2 YSYEKL. In DNA, the CDR3 is TGCGCCAGCAGCCTAGGGGAGGCCTTGGGCTACGAGCAGTACTTC. Encoded protein: CASSLGEALGYEQYF.

This clone showed up just a few times. The chain employs TRBV6-5 and TRBJ2-1; possibly TRBD2 for D (5 bases). The CDR3 length is 14 residues. Trimming stripped 0 bases from V and 12 bases from J, with 15 bases between. Germline CDR1 reads MNHEY; CDR2 reads SVGAGI. The CDR3 DNA sequence: TGTGCCAGCAGTTACTCAGGGAGCCCCCAGGTGCAGTTCTTC. It codes for CASSYSGSPQVQFF.

This clone was counted once. The chain links TRBV28 to TRBJ2-4; 7 nucleotides align to TRBD1. Germline V gene data show CDR1 as MDHEN and CDR2 as SYDVKM. J gave up 6 bases and V 6 bases, and 14 bases lay outside the gene matches. The CDR3 is 16 amino acids. This CDR3 reads CASRMTGSGPLNIQYF. The CDR3 nucleotides are TGTGCCAGCAGGATGACAGGGAGTGGTCCCTTAAACATTCAGTACTTC.

This clone was counted between two and nine times. The chain uses TRBV29-1 and TRBJ1-4, with TRBD1 identical over 8 bases. V trimming: 6 bases; J trimming: 8 bases; junction bases outside the gene matches: 11. Germline V gene sequence: CDR1 SQVTM, CDR2 ANQGSEA. CDR3 size: 14 residues. The CDR3 nucleotides are TGCAGCGTAGAGATCAGGGGGCGCGGAGAAAAACTGTTTTTT. It yields the protein CSVEIRGRGEKLFF.

For this clone: The same CDR3 can be traced to other DNA sequences in this sample. The V gene is TRBV29-1, the J gene TRBJ2-5; weak D call: TRBD2 (5 bases). The germline V and J ends were trimmed by 7 bases and 2 bases, with 5 bases remaining between them. The germline CDR1 and CDR2 sequences are SQVTM and ANQGSEA. The CDR3 has 10 amino acids. CDR3 in DNA: TGCAGCGGAGGGCAAGAGACCCAGTACTTC. Amino acid sequence: CSGGQETQYF.

V usage is TRBV23-1 and J usage is TRBJ2-1; TRBD2 matches at 9 bases. TRBV23-1 is an open reading frame, and its role is uncertain. J was trimmed by 0 bases and V by 2 bases; bases with no gene match: 5. This CDR3 region has 17 residues. CDR3 in DNA: TGCGCCAGCAGTCAACGACTTAGCGGGAGCTCCTACAATGAGCAGTTCTTC. Translating it yields CASSQRLSGSSYNEQFF.

There are a few counts of this clone. This rearrangement joins TRBV7-9 to TRBJ2-5; weak D call: TRBD2 (6 bases). Between the trimmed V and J ends, which lost 5 bases and 2 bases, there was a span of 12 bases. Germline CDR1 is SEHNR and CDR2 is FQNEAQ (reference sequence). This CDR3 spans 14 amino acids. This CDR3 reads CASSLRLVQETQYF. CDR3 DNA: TGTGCCAGCAGCCTTAGACTAGTTCAAGAGACCCAGTACTTC.

The V gene is TRBV7-2, the J gene TRBJ1-2; possible D gene TRBD1, 6 bases. Deletions cut 5 bases from V and 5 bases from J, with 21 bases between. Germline V lookup: CDR1 SGHTA, CDR2 FQGNSA. The CDR3 is 16 amino acids. This CDR3 is CASSQDAGGAGYGYTF. The CDR3 coding sequence is TGTGCCAGCAGCCAAGATGCCGGGGGCGCTGGTTATGGCTACACCTTC.

The CDR3 DNA sequence: TGTGCCAGCAGTGGTAGAGGGGAACTGTTTTTT. Its protein product is CASSGRGELFF. V usage is TRBV27 and J usage is TRBJ1-4; D is perhaps TRBD1 (5 bases). Germline CDR1 is MNHEY and CDR2 is SMNVEV (reference sequence). Trimming removed 5 bases from V and 12 bases from J, with 10 bases in between. The CDR3 consists of 11 residues.

This clone was seen more than once but under ten times. J is TRBJ1-1 and V is TRBV25-1; 8 bases are a match to TRBD1. Germline V gene lookup returns CDR1 MGHDK and CDR2 SYGVNS. The CDR3 runs 15 residues. V was clipped by 3 bases and J by 4 bases; unmatched bases: 7. The CDR3, as DNA: TGTGCCAGCAGTGAGCCCGGGACAGGAGGCACTGAAGCTTTCTTT. Protein sequence: CASSEPGTGGTEAFF.

This clone has only a few counts. The J gene is TRBJ1-2, the V gene TRBV30; 7 nucleotides agree with TRBD1. CDR3 size: 15 residues. The ends lost 4 bases at V and 2 bases at J; junction bases unmatched: 10. Germline loops: CDR1 GTSNPN, CDR2 SVGIG (reference sequence). This CDR3 reads CAWNRGGQPNYGYTF. CDR3 in DNA: TGTGCCTGGAACCGTGGGGGACAGCCGAACTATGGCTACACCTTC.

The chain has TRBV5-1 and TRBJ2-7; perhaps TRBD2 as D (5 bases). V was shortened by 4 bases and J by 2 bases, with 13 bases between the two germline ends. The CDR3 is 14 residues long. In germline, CDR1 is SGHRS, CDR2 YFSETQ. CDR3 in amino acids: CASSARTPAYEQYF. The CDR3 DNA is TGCGCCAGCAGCGCAAGGACTCCCGCCTACGAGCAGTACTTC.

This clone came up once. The chain has TRBV28 and TRBJ1-1; D unclear. V was pared by 5 bases and J by 1 base, with 20 bases between. This CDR3 has 17 amino acids. Germline loops: CDR1 MDHEN, CDR2 SYDVKM. The CDR3 protein is CASSLLSPRTGNTEAFF. The CDR3 nucleotides read TGTGCCAGCAGTCTGCTCAGTCCCCGGACGGGGAACACTGAAGCTTTCTTT.

This clone showed up just a few times. The chain employs TRBV7-2 and TRBJ2-3; D gene ambiguous. Germline assignment: CDR1 SGHTA and CDR2 FQGNSA. CDR3 size: 13 residues. Trimming removed 4 bases at V and 4 bases at J, with 9 bases between. CDR3 loop: CASSSRSPDTQYF. CDR3 in DNA: TGTGCCAGCAGCTCCCGCTCGCCAGATACGCAGTATTTT.

The chain links TRBV27 to TRBJ1-1, with 8 bases aligning to TRBD1. V lost 6 bases to trimming and J lost 5 bases; unmatched junction nucleotides: 2. The germline CDR1 and CDR2 sequences are MNHEY and SMNVEV (reference sequence). The CDR3 spans 12 residues. The DNA of the CDR3 is TGTGCCAGCAGCCGACAGGGGACTGAAGCTTTCTTT. Translation gives CASSRQGTEAFF.

This clone was detected a few times. The V and J genes are TRBV9 and TRBJ2-7; 7 bases are a match to TRBD2. With V trimmed by 0 bases and J by 0 bases, 3 bases remained unmatched. The CDR3 contains 15 residues. CDR1 and CDR2 from the germline V gene are SGDLS and YYNGEE. The CDR3, as DNA: TGTGCCAGCAGCGTAGCCGGGACTACCTCCTACGAGCAGTACTTC. It translates to CASSVAGTTSYEQYF.

The chain carries TRBV29-1 and TRBJ2-1; TRBD1 might be the D (6 bases). CDR3 length: 16 residues. V lost 1 base and J lost 3, with 16 bases in between. Germline V gene lookup returns CDR1 SQVTM and CDR2 ANQGSEA. The CDR3 nucleotides are TGCAGCGTTGAAGGCGCCAGGGGAAGGGGCTACAATGAGCAGTTCTTC. Protein sequence: CSVEGARGRGYNEQFF.